The source of this T cell receptor (beta chain) is a study of blood T cell repertoires in COVID-19. Across the study: Donors in the United States, Italy and Spain gave samples during acute or convalescent COVID-19. Sources were T cells, B-cell-depleted T cells, or PBMCs; the material itself was cDNA or gDNA.

The CDR3 is 13 amino acids. Germline V gene sequence: CDR1 LNHNV, CDR2 YYDKDF (reference sequence). V lost 5 bases and J lost 6, with 13 bases in between. In the original workflow: Researchers report that nucleated cell counts were estimated from reference gene primer amplification. Assay used: immunoSEQ multiplex PCR; TCRdb lists only in-frame clones, some missing. V and J calls and clone size are those listed in that table; D and trimming were worked out from the DNA. Of about 150,000 clones in the sample, approximately 80% were seen once. The sequence derives from a woman aged 60-75 years with acute or convalescent COVID-19. The specimen was peripheral blood. This chain links TRBV15 with TRBJ1-1; no reliable D call. The CDR3 sequence: CATSSRSRPEAFF. In DNA form, the CDR3 reads TGTGCCACCAGCTCGAGGTCCCGTCCTGAAGCTTTCTTT.